The rows below give T cell receptor beta chains drawn from one sample of a study of T cells in Graves' hyperthyroidism and ophthalmopathy. TCRdb re-analysed the multiplex PCR reads in MiXCR, keeping a single row per CDR3 protein. The table includes 350,000 to 400,000 distinct CDR3 sequences, about 14% detected once. Sequencing used blood. The source is an older woman with Graves' hyperthyroidism. Each CDR3 is given with its conserved first and last residue. D genes are given only for firm matches. Size is stated for part of the rows, as once, few or many counts, or as a class when the clone is expanded.

cdr3_aa cdr3_nt clone_size d_call j_call v_call
CAISAAGQASYNEQFF TGTGCCATCAGTGCAGCCGGACAGGCTTCCTACAATGAGCAGTTCTTC many TRBD1 TRBJ2-1 TRBV10-3
CASSGGLSFTDTQYF TGTGCCAGCAGCGGGGGACTATCATTCACAGATACGCAGTATTTT once TRBD2 TRBJ2-3 TRBV7-8
CASSYSTYASMNTEAFF TGTGCCAGCAGCTACTCGACATATGCCTCCATGAACACTGAAGCTTTCTTT many - TRBJ1-1 TRBV2
CASSLPGGGEESPLHF TGTGCCAGCAGCCTCCCCGGGGGAGGGGAGGAATCACCCCTCCACTTT many - TRBJ1-6 TRBV7-8
CSARSYNEQFF TGCAGCGCTCGGTCCTACAATGAGCAGTTCTTC many - TRBJ2-1 TRBV29-1
CASRYRDKGTEAFF TGTGCCAGCAGGTACCGGGACAAGGGCACTGAAGCTTTCTTT - - TRBJ1-1 TRBV12-3/TRBV12-4
CAWSVQRGGEQYF TGTGCCTGGAGTGTACAGAGGGGCGGCGAGCAGTACTTC many - TRBJ2-7 TRBV30
CASSFGTDNYNEQFF TGTGCCAGCAGTTTTGGGACAGATAATTACAATGAGCAGTTCTTC many TRBD1 TRBJ2-1 TRBV28
CASRIALAGANKQYF TGTGCCAGCAGAATAGCACTAGCGGGGGCCAATAAGCAGTACTTC many TRBD2 TRBJ2-7 TRBV6-1
CASRRETEAFF TGTGCCAGCAGAAGGGAAACTGAAGCTTTCTTT many - TRBJ1-1 TRBV2
CASSLVQDYNEQFF TGCGCCAGCAGCTTGGTGCAGGACTACAATGAGCAGTTCTTC few - TRBJ2-1 TRBV5-1
CASSLRGAYNEQFF TGTGCCAGCAGCCTCAGGGGGGCCTACAATGAGCAGTTCTTC - - TRBJ2-1 TRBV7-9
CSALNPGYEQYF TGCAGTGCCCTCAACCCTGGGTACGAGCAGTACTTC many - TRBJ2-7 TRBV20-1
CASSQVAGKNQPQHF TGTGCCAGCAGCCAAGTTGCCGGAAAGAATCAGCCCCAGCATTTT - - TRBJ1-5 TRBV3-1
CAWSPGRKIQETQYF TGTGCCTGGAGTCCGGGACGGAAAATCCAAGAGACCCAGTACTTC many - TRBJ2-5 TRBV30
CASSKAISYEQYF TGTGCCAGCAGCAAAGCCATATCCTACGAGCAGTACTTC once - TRBJ2-7 TRBV3-1
CASRGQGMGRKLFF TGTGCCAGCAGAGGTCAGGGGATGGGGAGAAAACTGTTTTTT few - TRBJ1-4 TRBV11-1